This T cell receptor beta chain was recorded in a study of blood T cells in healthy people across ages (dated by TCRdb to the mid-2010s). About the investigation overall: In model experiments, template switching captured roughly one uniquely barcoded TCR beta cDNA molecule for every two T cells. To avoid experimental bias, donors of different ages were spread randomly across the sequencing lanes. The donors were divided into four age groups: young (average about 16 years), middle-aged (over 35), aged (approximately 59) and long-lived (about 90). The study measured age-related changes in TCR beta repertoire diversity using deep sequencing normalized with unique cDNA molecular identifiers. Two additional independent replicas of 1 million unique cDNA reads from the same blood draw were analyzed for two donors (one aged 18 to 29 and one aged 80 or older).

The library came from 5' RACE. Instrument used: Illumina HiSeq 2500. The second PCR ran for about 6 to 11 cycles and used a J-beta primer mix along with a sample-barcoded 5' primer. Each TCR beta cDNA molecule received a unique molecular identifier from a template-switch 5' adaptor carrying 12 random nucleotides. At least 2.5 million CDR3-containing paired-end reads were obtained from each sample. First-strand cDNA synthesis was performed from all RNA using the Mint cDNA synthesis kit, with priming by a TRBC-specific oligonucleotide. After uracil-DNA glycosylase treatment, a first 18-cycle PCR used universal primers M1SS and BC2_uni_R on all cDNA. The authors processed their data as follows. Normalization of each sample was performed by random selection of 1 million high-quality reads, each carrying a distinct molecular identifier. Reads sharing molecular identifiers were discarded rather than binned into consensus sequences. MiTCR, set to a Q25 quality threshold and the strictest error-elimination algorithm, was used for CDR3 identification, clonotype clustering and error correction. Lower-bound total TCR beta diversity was estimated with a nonparametric unseen species model using Euler transformation. TCRdb applied fastp at Q25 and MiXCR to the public reads, then kept only in-frame beta chains. Merged by CDR3 protein, the rows form single entries marked with the most common genes and DNA. TCRdb's processing, not the authors' own work, is the source of the V and J calls. The sample data list about 1,800,000 distinct CDR3 sequences, and 25% to 30% of these were observed just once. Clones ranked in the top ten supply 7.7% of the sample.

Donors were 35 to 40 systemically healthy Caucasian individuals from Russia aged 6 to 90 years. Each donor gave around 9.5 milliliters of peripheral blood, collected into EDTA-treated Vacutainer tubes. PBMCs were isolated by Ficoll-Paque density-gradient centrifugation, with at least 7 million obtained per sample. Trizol reagent was used to extract total RNA from the PBMCs, yielding at least 5 micrograms per sample. Naive CD45RAhigh/CD27high T cell percentages were measured by flow cytometry on a PBMC aliquot from every donor. In the case of this clonotype: It has no known antigen specificity. Base qualities were left out, and no much larger clone turns up one base away.

V is trimmed back by 4 bases and J by 1 base, and the junction contains 12 bases that no gene match accounts for. Taken from the germline V gene (reference sequence), the CDR1 and CDR2 loops are DFQATT and SNEGSKA. From cysteine to phenylalanine, the CDR3 is 18 amino acids long. Solely the CDR3 DNA is kept, with 54 bases framed from the first base. On the study overall, not on this receptor specifically: Compared with the aged group, the long-lived group had more naive CD4+ T cells, fewer expanded clones and increased TCR diversity, a pattern suggesting age selection. Observed TCR beta diversity per million T cells fell roughly linearly with age, and a significant reduction was already apparent by age around 44. Because the CMV infection status of the donors was unknown, age-related changes in expanded clonotypes may potentially have been confounded. Estimates of total diversity based on one million sequenced T cells were considered lower bounds and underestimates. Observed TCR beta diversity correlated strongly with the percentage of naive T cells measured by flow cytometry. Conclusive comparison of naive and antigen-experienced compartments was prevented by the profiling of bulk unsorted PBMCs.

Input material: blood. This sequence was found in a woman between 25 and 40 years old in good health. Rearrangement joined TRBV20-1 to TRBJ2-1, with 11 bases matching TRBD2. The CDR3 in this case is CSATRGALAGGSYNEQFF. The nucleotide sequence is given as TGCAGTGCTACGAGGGGCGCCTTAGCGGGAGGGTCCTACAATGAGCAGTTCTTC.